These 31 T cell receptor beta chains were sequenced from one sample in a study of neurological immune-mediated disorders. MiXCR, run by TCRdb on the 5' RACE reads, gives a single entry per CDR3 protein. Of tens of thousands of distinct CDR3 sequences listed, about a tenth were seen once; the top ten hold 6.6%. Sequenced: PBMCs. The receptors were sampled from a woman aged 25 to 39 with HTLV-1-associated myelopathy (HAM/TSP).

In this sample, this clonotype turned up once. One end of the junction fails to match germline, which may point to a read error. V and J are TRBV5-1 and TRBJ1-1; 7 bases are a match to TRBD1. The CDR3 is 14 residues long. Germline V lookup: CDR1 SGHRS, CDR2 YFSETQ. The CDR3 DNA follows: TGCGCCAGCAGGCAAGGGGGCATGGGAACTGGAGCTTTCTTT. It translates to CASRQGGMGTGAFF.

There are many counts of this clonotype. This chain uses TRBV5-5 with TRBJ2-3; TRBD2 matches at 7 bases. The germline V gene has CDR1 SGHKS and CDR2 YYEKEE (reference sequence). The CDR3 is 15 residues long. The junction had 5 bases not matched to a gene; V was cut back by 3 bases and J by 1 base. The CDR3 nucleotides are TGTGCCAGCAGCTGGGGGGGGATCGGCACAGATACGCAGTATTTT. Protein product: CASSWGGIGTDTQYF. The complete variable domain, with remaining parts taken from reference TRBV5-5 and TRBJ2-3, reads DAGVTQSPTHLIKTRGQQVTLRCSPISGHKSVSWYQQVLGQGPQFIFQYYEKEERGRGNFPDRFSARQFPNYSSELNVNALLLGDSALYLCASSWGGIGTDTQYFGPGTRLTVL.

This clonotype has at least ten counts. The chain uses TRBV19 and TRBJ1-2; a weak D match, TRBD1 (5 bases). The CDR3 runs 15 residues. Trimming pared 10 bases from V and 4 bases from J, leaving 22 bases between. CDR1 and CDR2 (germline): LNHDA, SQIVND (reference sequence). CDR3 bases: TGTGCCACCCTAGGGGCGAAGGGTCTTCTCTATGGCTACACCTTC. Protein sequence: CATLGAKGLLYGYTF. The variable domain in full, completed from reference TRBV19 and TRBJ1-2, reads DGGITQSPKYLFRKEGQNVTLSCEQNLNHDAMYWYRQDPGQGLRLIYYSQIVNDFQKGDIAEGYSVSREKKESFPLTVTSAQKNPTAFYLCATLGAKGLLYGYTFGSGTRLTVV.

Ten or more counts support this clonotype. This chain links TRBV20-1 with TRBJ2-3; possibly TRBD2 for D (6 bases). The length of the CDR3 is 14 residues. From germline, CDR1 is DFQATT and CDR2 SNEGSKA (reference sequence). V gave up 3 bases and J gave up 2 bases, with 12 bases separating them. The CDR3 region is CSASGGLFTDTQYF. In DNA form, the CDR3 reads TGCAGTGCTAGCGGGGGTCTATTCACAGATACGCAGTATTTT.

This clonotype was seen at least ten times. A much larger clone lies one base from this, so it may be a read error. The gene calls are TRBV5-1 and TRBJ2-2; D is unresolved. Germline CDR1 is SGHRS and CDR2 is YFSETQ. V was clipped by 3 bases and J by 2 bases, with 2 bases between them. This CDR3 has 12 amino acids. CDR3 amino acids: CASSYNTGELFF. As DNA, the CDR3 is TGCGCCAGCAGCTACAACACCGGGGAGCTGTTTTTT.

This clonotype was seen at least ten times. Here the CDR3 reads CASSALTGVADKNIQYF. Written as DNA, the CDR3 is TGCGCCAGCAGCGCCCTGACAGGGGTCGCTGATAAAAACATTCAGTACTTC. J is TRBJ2-4 and V is TRBV5-1, with 8 bases lining up with TRBD1. Trimming at V came to 4 bases and at J to 4 bases, leaving 13 bases not matched to a gene. The CDR3 contains 17 residues. Germline assignment: CDR1 SGHRS and CDR2 YFSETQ.

There are many counts of this clonotype. The chain uses TRBV20-1 and TRBJ1-3, with a weak D call TRBD1 (6 bases). Germline V gene sequence: CDR1 DFQATT, CDR2 SNEGSKA (reference sequence). The CDR3 sequence is 14 residues long. Trimming pared 5 bases from V and 8 bases from J, leaving 19 bases between. CDR3 coding DNA: TGCAGTGCTTCACCCATGGGAGGGGGGGACACCATATATTTT. Translated: CSASPMGGGDTIYF.

This clonotype was observed at least ten times. The V gene is TRBV7-2, the J gene TRBJ2-2; 7 bases fit TRBD2. The CDR3 covers 16 residues. CDR1 is SGHTA and CDR2 is FQGNSA in the germline V gene. The V gene end was trimmed by 0 bases and the J gene end by 4 bases; junction bases not matched to a gene: 5. Here the CDR3 DNA reads TGTGCCAGCAGCTTAGCGGGGACTACAGGCACCGGGGAGCTGTTTTTT. Its translation is CASSLAGTTGTGELFF.

This clonotype counts as medium-sized. The rearrangement uses TRBV15 and TRBJ2-7; TRBD1 agrees at 9 bases. Per germline, CDR1 LNHNV and CDR2 YYDKDF (reference sequence). The junction had 4 bases not matched to a gene; V was cut back by 3 bases and J by 4 bases. The CDR3 runs to 14 residues. This CDR3 is CATSREGQGYEQYF. The CDR3 coding sequence is TGTGCCACCAGCAGGGAGGGACAGGGTTACGAGCAGTACTTC. The full variable domain, rest sourced from reference TRBV15 and TRBJ2-7, is DAMVIQNPRYQVTQFGKPVTLSCSQTLNHNVMYWYQQKSSQAPKLLFHYYDKDFNNEADTPDNFQSRRPNTSFCFLDIRSPGLGDTAMYLCATSREGQGYEQYFGPGTRLTVT.

This clonotype was seen at least ten times. The genes are TRBV12-3 or TRBV12-4 and TRBJ1-1; no clear D. This CDR3 comprises 13 residues. V was pared by 3 bases and J by 0 bases, with 5 bases between. The CDR3, as DNA: TGTGCCAGCAGTTTCAGTTTGAACACTGAAGCTTTCTTT. It translates to CASSFSLNTEAFF.

This clonotype showed up many times. The V call is TRBV5-1, the J call TRBJ2-3, with 12 bases matching TRBD2. Germline CDR1 is SGHRS and CDR2 is YFSETQ. The CDR3 length is 16 residues. After removal of 0 bases from V and 7 bases from J, the junction contained 6 bases not matched to a gene. CDR3 in amino acids: CASSLVTSGGKHTQYF. The DNA of the CDR3 is TGCGCCAGCAGCTTGGTGACTAGCGGGGGCAAACATACGCAGTATTTT.

This clonotype was observed a few times. This sequence joins TRBV20-1 and TRBJ1-3, with 7 bases lining up with TRBD1. The CDR3 runs to 15 residues. V was pared by 6 bases and J by 0 bases, with 8 bases of the junction left unmatched. CDR1 DFQATT and CDR2 SNEGSKA come from the germline V gene (reference sequence). The CDR3, as DNA: TGCAGTGCCAAGGGACAGACGAGCTCTGGAAACACCATATATTTT. Protein product: CSAKGQTSSGNTIYF.

The CDR3 nucleotides are TGCAGTGCGCCCACTAGGGCGCGGGGAGGAGATACGCAGTATTTT. This gives the protein CSAPTRARGGDTQYF. The rearrangement joins TRBV20-1 to TRBJ2-3; D may be TRBD2 (6 bases). This CDR3 spans 15 amino acids. V dropped 6 bases and J dropped 5 bases, with 21 bases sitting between them. Germline V lookup: CDR1 DFQATT, CDR2 SNEGSKA (reference sequence).

This clonotype was found many times. V is TRBV20-1 and J is TRBJ1-2; no reliable D call. The CDR3 totals 15 residues. V was trimmed by 0 bases and J by 2 bases, leaving 13 bases between them. Germline V gene data show CDR1 as DFQATT and CDR2 as SNEGSKA (reference sequence). The CDR3 is CSARDSARTNYGYTF. The CDR3 DNA is TGCAGTGCTAGAGATTCGGCCAGAACGAACTATGGCTACACCTTC.

This clonotype showed up many times. The rearrangement joins TRBV20-1 to TRBJ2-7; 12 nucleotides agree with TRBD2. Germline CDR1 and CDR2: DFQATT and SNEGSKA (reference sequence). V shed 4 bases and J 4 bases; nucleotides not matched to a gene: 5. CDR3 length equals 14 residues. CDR3 sequence reads: CSAKLTSGGYEQYF. The CDR3 coding sequence is TGCAGTGCTAAGCTGACTAGCGGGGGATACGAGCAGTACTTC.

At least ten counts were recorded for this clonotype. This sequence joins TRBV12-3 or TRBV12-4 and TRBJ1-1; D is unresolved. The CDR3 is 13 amino acids. Trimming stripped 5 bases from V and 5 bases from J, with 12 bases between. Here the CDR3 reads CASSRQIYTEAFF. CDR3 bases: TGTGCCAGCAGTAGGCAGATTTATACTGAAGCTTTCTTT.

At least ten counts were recorded for this clonotype. The chain is built from TRBV12-3 or TRBV12-4 and TRBJ2-2, with 10 bases lining up with TRBD2. There are 19 residues in the CDR3. With 3 bases clipped from V and 0 bases from J, the junction kept 10 bases outside the gene matches. CDR3 sequence: CASSFGAGGRKTNTGELFF. Written as DNA, the CDR3 is TGTGCCAGCAGTTTTGGAGCGGGGGGGCGGAAAACGAACACCGGGGAGCTGTTTTTT.

This clonotype was detected many times. The rearrangement uses TRBV20-1 and TRBJ2-7; no firm D call. CDR1 and CDR2 from the germline V gene are DFQATT and SNEGSKA (reference sequence). Trimming left V 6 bases short and J 3 bases short, with 18 bases between. The CDR3 is 14 residues long. Written as DNA, the CDR3 is TGCAGTGCCGTAGAGGCCAGCCTTAACTACGAGCAGTACTTC. Translating it yields CSAVEASLNYEQYF.

This clonotype was observed at least ten times. The chain couples TRBV5-1 to TRBJ1-2, with a weak D call TRBD1 (5 bases). Germline CDR1 SGHRS, CDR2 YFSETQ. Trimming pared 0 bases from V and 2 bases from J, leaving 20 bases between. The CDR3 covers 18 residues. CDR3 sequence (DNA): TGCGCCAGCAGCTTGGTTGGAGGGACTACCGGGTCCAACTATGGCTACACCTTC. Its protein product is CASSLVGGTTGSNYGYTF.

The chain couples TRBV6-6 to TRBJ2-7, with a weak D call TRBD2 (5 bases). There are 18 residues in the CDR3. The germline CDR1 and CDR2 sequences are MNHNY and SVGAGI (reference sequence). V was trimmed by 0 bases and J by 7 bases, leaving 25 bases between them. The CDR3 here is CASSYSVTVGLGVWEQYF. The CDR3 DNA is TGTGCCAGCAGTTACTCGGTCACAGTTGGACTGGGAGTCTGGGAGCAGTACTTC.

Many counts were recorded for this clonotype. V usage is TRBV20-1 and J usage is TRBJ2-7; 10 nucleotides line up with TRBD1. This CDR3 contains 19 residues. Germline CDR1 and CDR2: DFQATT and SNEGSKA (reference sequence). Germline trimming cut 0 bases from V and 2 bases from J; bases unmatched to any gene: 16. The CDR3 loop is CSARDRIKSPGTGAYEQYF. The CDR3, as DNA: TGCAGTGCTAGAGATCGTATTAAGAGTCCCGGGACAGGGGCCTACGAGCAGTACTTC.

This clonotype came up many times. The chain uses TRBV5-1 and TRBJ2-1; D perhaps matches TRBD1 (6 bases). The CDR3 runs 13 residues. Trimming left V 5 bases short and J 6 bases short, with 12 bases between. In germline, CDR1 is SGHRS, CDR2 YFSETQ. The CDR3 is CASREGTINEQFF. As DNA, the CDR3 is TGCGCCAGCAGAGAGGGGACAATCAATGAGCAGTTCTTC.

This clonotype came up many times. This chain uses TRBV5-1 with TRBJ1-6; a possible D gene is TRBD1 (6 bases). Trimming took off 0 bases at V and 10 bases at J, with 8 bases between the two ends. This CDR3 is 13 amino acids long. Germline values: CDR1 SGHRS, CDR2 YFSETQ. This CDR3 reads CASSLDRVSPLHF. CDR3 bases: TGCGCCAGCAGCTTGGACAGGGTCTCACCCCTCCACTTT.

This clonotype has ten or more counts. The chain is built from TRBV5-1 and TRBJ2-2; D remains unclear. V was cut by 3 bases and J by 3 bases, with 12 bases left in between. The germline CDR1 and CDR2 sequences are SGHRS and YFSETQ. This CDR3 is built from 15 residues. The CDR3 loop reads CASSSSILYTGELFF. DNA of the CDR3: TGCGCCAGCAGCTCTTCGATCCTTTACACCGGGGAGCTGTTTTTT.

The sample holds many counts of this clonotype. The chain employs TRBV6-6 and TRBJ2-3; unclear D gene. CDR1 is MNHNY and CDR2 is SVGAGI in the germline V gene (reference sequence). Trimming cost V 5 bases and J 3 bases, with 12 bases left between them. This CDR3 has 14 residues. This CDR3 is CASSTYGSTDTQYF. CDR3 sequence (DNA): TGTGCCAGCAGTACCTACGGGTCTACAGATACGCAGTATTTT.

This clonotype came up many times. V usage is TRBV19 and J usage is TRBJ2-3, with TRBD2 matching over 12 bases. Germline V gene sequence: CDR1 LNHDA, CDR2 SQIVND (reference sequence). V lost 5 bases, J lost 2 bases, and 5 bases stayed unmatched. This CDR3 comprises 16 residues. CDR3 loop: CASSSWTSGDTDTQYF. The CDR3 DNA is TGTGCCAGTAGTTCTTGGACTAGCGGGGACACAGATACGCAGTATTTT.

As to this clonotype: With a much larger clone just one base away, this may be a read error. This chain connects TRBV5-1 to TRBJ2-2; TRBD1 or TRBD2 may be the D gene (6 bases each). Per the germline V gene, CDR1 is SGHRS and CDR2 is YFSETQ. This CDR3 contains 19 residues. CDR3 bases: TGCACCAGCAGCTTGGACCGGGGGCGCATGCTTTTGTGGACCGGGGAGCTGTTTTTT. This gives the protein CTSSLDRGRMLLWTGELFF.

This clonotype was counted many times. V gene TRBV5-1 combines with J gene TRBJ2-7; no clear D gene. CDR1 SGHRS and CDR2 YFSETQ come from the germline V gene. V lost 4 bases and J 4 bases, leaving 24 bases between the germline ends. The CDR3 length is 17 residues. The CDR3 DNA reads TGCGCCAGCAGCCCTCAAGGTGTAAGACCTTATGGGTACGAGCAGTACTTC. Amino acid sequence: CASSPQGVRPYGYEQYF.

Many counts were recorded for this clonotype. The chain combines TRBV19 with TRBJ2-1, with TRBD1 matching 7 bases. The trim removed 4 bases at V and 13 bases at J, leaving 10 bases unmatched. Germline V lookup: CDR1 LNHDA, CDR2 SQIVND (reference sequence). The CDR3 extends over 13 amino acids. The CDR3 is CASSTSSGTVQFF. CDR3 in DNA: TGTGCCAGTAGTACCTCATCCGGGACAGTTCAGTTCTTC.

This clonotype was observed many times. The rearrangement joins TRBV6-5 to TRBJ2-7; perhaps TRBD2 as D (5 bases). Germline CDR1 is MNHEY and CDR2 is SVGAGI. Trimming shortened V by 6 bases and J by 3 bases, and 15 bases separated the two germline ends. CDR3 length equals 14 residues. CDR3 nucleotide sequence: TGTGCCAGCAGCCCGGAGGCCGGAGGCTACGAGCAGTACTTC. This gives the protein CASSPEAGGYEQYF.

This clonotype was observed at least ten times. This sequence joins TRBV5-1 and TRBJ2-1; tentatively, D is TRBD2 (5 bases). Trimming stripped 2 bases from V and 2 bases from J, with 8 bases between. The length of the CDR3 is 14 residues. The germline V gene has CDR1 SGHRS and CDR2 YFSETQ. CDR3: CASSLPGTYNEQFF. CDR3 in DNA: TGCGCCAGCAGCTTACCGGGGACCTACAATGAGCAGTTCTTC. The full variable domain, its missing parts supplied by reference TRBV5-1 and TRBJ2-1, is KAGVTQTPRYLIKTRGQQVTLSCSPISGHRSVSWYQQTPGQGLQFLFEYFSETQRNKGNFPGRFSGRQFSNSRSEMNVSTLELGDSALYLCASSLPGTYNEQFFGPGTRLTVL.